This T cell receptor beta chain is from a study of response to subunit inactivated influenza vaccine. Using its own MiXCR run on the RT-PCR reads, TCRdb lists one record per CDR3 protein. The data contain about 570,000 distinct CDR3 sequences, approximately 11% of them seen just once; the ten biggest clones take up approximately 9.9%. This CDR3 has 14 amino acids. Germline lookup yields CDR1 LGHDT and CDR2 YNNKEL (reference sequence). V was clipped by 4 bases and J by 6 bases; unmatched bases: 6. The same specimen was also included in a second study, on T cells expressing NK-cell markers. From that study: Scientists made TCR beta cDNA using 5'RACE template switching with UMIs.

This chain joins TRBV3-1 and TRBJ1-5; 7 bases match TRBD1. The sample in question was PBMCs from blood, obtained on the day of vaccination. This sequence originates from a man between 50 and 59 years old who received an inactivated influenza vaccine. CDR3 DNA: TGTGCCAGCAGCCGCGACAGGGTCGGTCAGCCCCAGCATTTT. Encoded protein: CASSRDRVGQPQHF. The variable domain in full, completed from reference TRBV3-1 and TRBJ1-5, reads DTAVSQTPKYLVTQMGNDKSIKCEQNLGHDTMYWYKQDSKKFLKIMFSYNNKELIINETVPNRFSPKSPDKAHLNLHINSLELGDSAVYFCASSRDRVGQPQHFGDGTRLSIL.